This T cell receptor (beta chain) was identified during a study of blood T cell repertoires in COVID-19. As for the study in general: Acute and convalescent COVID-19 specimens originated in the United States, Italy and Spain. T cells, B-cell-depleted T cells, or PBMCs provided the cDNA or gDNA that served as material.

In the study's own analysis: For nucleated cells, counts were estimated from reference gene primer amplification. The data were produced by immunoSEQ multiplex PCR, yet TCRdb's version contains in-frame clones alone and is incomplete. D and trimming come from the DNA, and the V and J calls and clone size come from that table. The repertoire holds 150,000 or so clones, with 87% as singletons. Trimming removed 8 bases from V and 2 bases from J, with 14 bases in between. In germline, CDR1 is SGHRS, CDR2 YFSETQ. The CDR3 runs to 14 residues. The J gene is TRBJ2-1, the V gene TRBV5-1, with D possibly matching TRBD2 (6 bases). The clonotype originates from a woman between 70 and 85 years old with COVID-19, enrolled during active disease. The sequencing sample was made of peripheral blood. The CDR3 DNA sequence: TGCGCCAGTTGGTCTAGCGCGCCCTACAATGAGCAGTTCTTC. Protein: CASWSSAPYNEQFF.